This note documents a single T cell receptor beta chain sequence. Its target is not known. The sample originates from a study of cytomegalovirus exposure and HLA in healthy donors. Study in general: The early release's HLA-typed donors yielded approximately 81 million unique TCRs. Study results and limitations: In a later analysis, TCR beta V- and J-gene trimming was associated with a missense DCLRE1C variant. Many donors carried some public TCRs, although rarity characterized most TCR sequences.

CDR1 is MNHNS, CDR2 SASEGT, per germline. This CDR3 comprises 15 residues. V shed 5 bases and J 7 bases; nucleotides not matched to a gene: 6. PCR amplification relied on 60 Vbeta primers (plus 13 Jbeta primers). The method was immunoSEQ multiplex PCR; TCRdb's version includes in-frame clones alone and lacks a portion of them. Seen here are about 120,000 clones, around three quarters observed once, and the top ten hold about 2.5%. The origin of this receptor is a man aged 25-40 years in good health and CMV-seronegative. The sequenced sample consisted of PBMCs. The V call is TRBV6-1, the J call TRBJ2-1; 12 bases match TRBD2. For the CDR3, the DNA is TGTGCCAGCAGTACTCTAGCGGGAGGGCGAAATGAGCAGTTCTTC. It is translated as CASSTLAGGRNEQFF.